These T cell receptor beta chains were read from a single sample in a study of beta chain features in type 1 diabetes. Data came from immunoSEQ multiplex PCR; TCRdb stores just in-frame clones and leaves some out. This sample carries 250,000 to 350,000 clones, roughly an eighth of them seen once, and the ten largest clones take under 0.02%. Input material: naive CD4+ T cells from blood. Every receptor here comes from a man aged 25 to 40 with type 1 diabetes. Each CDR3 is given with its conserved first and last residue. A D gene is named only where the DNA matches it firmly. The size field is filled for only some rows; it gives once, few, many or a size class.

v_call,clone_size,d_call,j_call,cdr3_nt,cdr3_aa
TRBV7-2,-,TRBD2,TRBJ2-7,TGTGCCAGCAGCCGGAACGGGGGGAACTACGAGCAGTACTTC,CASSRNGGNYEQYF
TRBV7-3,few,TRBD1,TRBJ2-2,TGTGCCAGCAGCTCCGGGACAGGGACCGGGGAGCTGTTTTTT,CASSSGTGTGELFF
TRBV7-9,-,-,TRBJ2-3,TGTGCCAGCAGCTTAATGGCCTCCACAGATACGCAGTATTTT,CASSLMASTDTQYF
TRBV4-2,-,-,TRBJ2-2,TGTGCCAGCAGCCAACGGGACTTAAGGTTCGCGAACACCGGGGAGCTGTTTTTT,CASSQRDLRFANTGELFF
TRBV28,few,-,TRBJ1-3,TGTGCCAGCAGTTTACCACAGGGATTTGGAAACACCATATATTTT,CASSLPQGFGNTIYF
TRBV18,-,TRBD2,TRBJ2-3,TGTGCCAGCTCACCAGGACTAGCGGGAGGATCGAGCACAGATACGCAGTATTTT,CASSPGLAGGSSTDTQYF
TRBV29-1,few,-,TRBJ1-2,TGCTCAACCCGGGTCAGGCAGGGATACTATGGCTACACCTTC,CSTRVRQGYYGYTF
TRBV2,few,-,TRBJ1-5,TGTGCCAGCAGTGAGGGCAGGAGCAATCAGCCCCAGCATTTT,CASSEGRSNQPQHF
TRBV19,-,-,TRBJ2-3,TGTGCCAGTAGTCCCGTGGGGGCGGGCAGCACAGATACGCAGTATTTT,CASSPVGAGSTDTQYF
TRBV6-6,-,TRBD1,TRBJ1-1,TGTGCCAGCAGATCCCCGGGACAGGTCCCTCAAGCTTTCTTT,CASRSPGQVPQAFF
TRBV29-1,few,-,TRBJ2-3,TGCAGCGTTGGAAGGGGGAACACAGATACGCAGTATTTT,CSVGRGNTDTQYF
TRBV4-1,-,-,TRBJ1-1,TGCGCCAGCAGCTGGGGGCAGGGGCCGAGTACTGAAGCTTTCTTT,CASSWGQGPSTEAFF
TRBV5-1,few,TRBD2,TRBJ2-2,TGCGCCAGCAGTACCGGGACTAGGGAAGGTACCGGGGAGCTGTTTTTT,CASSTGTREGTGELFF
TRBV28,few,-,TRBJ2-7,TGTGCCAGCAGTTTATTGCGCGAGCAGTACTTC,CASSLLREQYF
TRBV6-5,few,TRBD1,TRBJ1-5,TGTGCCAGCAGGCTGACAGGGGTTAGCAATCAGCCCCAGCATTTT,CASRLTGVSNQPQHF
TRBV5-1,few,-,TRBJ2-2,TGCGCCAGCGCGGAGGCAGTAACCACCGGGGAGCTGTTTTTT,CASAEAVTTGELFF
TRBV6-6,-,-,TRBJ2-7,TGTGCCAGCAGTTACTCCCCCATAGTCTCCTACGAGCAGTACTTC,CASSYSPIVSYEQYF
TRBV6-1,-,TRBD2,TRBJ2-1,TGTGCCAGCAGGCAACTAGCGGGAGCGGGCAATGAGCAGTTCTTC,CASRQLAGAGNEQFF
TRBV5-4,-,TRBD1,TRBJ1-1,TGTGCCAGCAGCTTGGGGACAGGGGGCGCCCCTGAAGCTTTCTTT,CASSLGTGGAPEAFF
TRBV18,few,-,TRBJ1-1,TGTGCCAGCTCACCACTCCGGAGGGTGAACACTGAAGCTTTCTTT,CASSPLRRVNTEAFF
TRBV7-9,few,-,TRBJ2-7,TGTGCCAGCAGCCCAACCAGGGTAAGCTGGGACGAGCAGTACTTC,CASSPTRVSWDEQYF
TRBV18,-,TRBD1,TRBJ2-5,TGTGCCAGCTCACCACCCGGGACAGAAGAGACCCAGTACTTC,CASSPPGTEETQYF
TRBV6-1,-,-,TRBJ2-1,TGTGCCAGCTCTACAGGGGAGGTTCGGGATGAGCAGTTCTTC,CASSTGEVRDEQFF